A single sample gave rise to the 14 T cell receptor beta chains below, sequenced in a study of T-cell memory formation after mild COVID-19. MiXCR, applied by TCRdb to the 5' RACE reads, yields one record per CDR3 protein. The sample holds around 250,000 distinct CDR3 sequences, roughly a tenth seen once. The sample comprised PBMCs or a T cell subset sorted from them (not recorded which). Every receptor here comes from a man aged 18 to 35 who had mild COVID-19 (a few samples of this study predate the infection). Cell type and time point are not known.

This clonotype was counted only a few times. This chain links TRBV11-2 with TRBJ2-2; D unclear. Trimming took 1 base from V and 6 from J, leaving 9 bases between them. The CDR3 consists of 14 residues. Germline CDR1 and CDR2: SGHAT and FQNNGV. This CDR3 is CASSLVGGAGELFF. As DNA, the CDR3 is TGTGCCAGCAGCTTAGTAGGTGGCGCCGGGGAGCTGTTTTTT.

This chain connects TRBV4-1 to TRBJ1-4, with D possibly being TRBD1 (5 bases). V was cut by 5 bases and J by 7 bases, with 20 bases left in between. The CDR3 contains 16 residues. CDR1 is MGHRA, CDR2 YSYEKL, per germline. The CDR3 coding sequence is TGCGCCAGCAGCTACCTCTGGGACCCCGGAGGTGAAAAACTGTTTTTT. Its translation: CASSYLWDPGGEKLFF.

This clonotype was detected only a few times. V is TRBV6-5 and J is TRBJ2-1; 11 nucleotides agree with TRBD1. The CDR3 contains 15 residues. CDR1 is MNHEY, CDR2 SVGAGI, per germline. The V gene end was trimmed by 6 bases and the J gene end by 6 bases; junction bases not matched to a gene: 7. The CDR3, as DNA: TGTGCCAGCAGAGCCGGGACAGGGGGTTTCAATGAGCAGTTCTTC. It codes for CASRAGTGGFNEQFF.

At least ten counts were recorded for this clonotype. The chain carries TRBV12-3 or TRBV12-4 and TRBJ1-1; TRBD1 agrees at 9 bases. J gave up 6 bases and V 5 bases, and 4 bases lay outside the gene matches. The CDR3 runs 13 residues. CDR3 in DNA: TGTGCCAGCAGTCTAAGACAGGGGGCTGAAGCTTTCTTT. It yields the protein CASSLRQGAEAFF.

This clonotype showed up just a few times. V is TRBV3-1 and J is TRBJ2-3; weak D call: TRBD1 (5 bases). V was pared by 0 bases and J by 3 bases, with 28 bases between. Germline V CDR1 and CDR2: LGHDT, YNNKEL (reference sequence). This CDR3 has 21 amino acids. The CDR3 is CASSQDSGPGKESFTTDTQYF. The CDR3 nucleotides read TGTGCCAGCAGCCAAGATTCAGGGCCAGGGAAGGAGTCGTTTACGACAGATACGCAGTATTTT.

V and J are TRBV4-2 and TRBJ2-7, with a tentative D call TRBD1 (5 bases). CDR1 and CDR2 (germline): LGHNA, YNFKEQ. Trimming shortened V by 2 bases and J by 0 bases, and 8 bases separated the two germline ends. The CDR3 extends over 14 amino acids. The CDR3 DNA is TGTGCCAGCAGCCAAAGACAGAGCTCCTACGAGCAGTACTTC. Protein sequence: CASSQRQSSYEQYF.

The rearrangement joins TRBV21-1 to TRBJ1-2. TRBV21-1 is a listed pseudogene. This CDR3 region has 11 residues. Here the CDR3 reads CASSEADGYTF. CDR3 bases: TGTGCCAGCAGCGAGGCCGATGGCTACACCTTC.

This clonotype was counted between two and nine times. V gene TRBV5-1 combines with J gene TRBJ1-2; TRBD1 matches at 9 bases. The V gene end was trimmed by 4 bases and the J gene end by 2 bases; junction bases not matched to a gene: 12. The germline gives CDR1 SGHRS, CDR2 YFSETQ. The CDR3 has 17 residues. Here the CDR3 DNA reads TGCGCCAGCAGCGACGAACATGGGACAGGGCTGAACTATGGCTACACCTTC. It codes for CASSDEHGTGLNYGYTF.

V and J are TRBV27 and TRBJ2-5, with D perhaps assigned TRBD1 or TRBD2 (6 bases each). V shed 3 bases and J shed 6 bases, with 17 bases lying between them. CDR3 size: 15 residues. Germline V gene sequence: CDR1 MNHEY, CDR2 SMNVEV (reference sequence). The CDR3: CASSLNSGAGQTQYF. The CDR3 nucleotides read TGTGCCAGCAGTTTGAATTCGGGGGCTGGACAGACCCAGTACTTC.

There are a few counts of this clonotype. The rearrangement joins TRBV7-2 to TRBJ2-3; D ambiguous. The germline gives CDR1 SGHTA, CDR2 FQGNSA. Trimming pared 5 bases from V and 0 bases from J, leaving 12 bases between. The CDR3 covers 15 residues. This chain's CDR3 is CASSLLKVSTDTQYF. The CDR3 DNA sequence: TGTGCCAGCAGCCTCCTGAAGGTTAGCACAGATACGCAGTATTTT.

This clonotype came up a few times. The chain recombines TRBV4-3 with TRBJ2-2; the D gene could be TRBD1 or TRBD2 (5 bases each). The V end lost 4 bases, the J end lost 6 bases, and 15 bases lay between the germline ends. Looked up from germline, CDR1 is LGHNA and CDR2 is YSLEER. The CDR3 is 15 residues long. In DNA, the CDR3 is TGCGCCAGCAGCCGGGAAGAGAGGGGATCCGGGGAGCTGTTTTTT. This codes for CASSREERGSGELFF.

This clonotype was detected many times. This chain links TRBV12-3 or TRBV12-4 with TRBJ2-2, with 7 bases matching TRBD1. There are 17 residues in the CDR3. The V segment lost 1 base and the J segment 7 bases; nucleotides outside the gene matches: 12. CDR3: CASSLGDYRGSDGELFF. As DNA, the CDR3 is TGTGCCAGCAGTTTAGGGGATTACAGGGGATCGGACGGGGAGCTGTTTTTT.

There are a few counts of this clonotype. V is TRBV12-3 or TRBV12-4 and J is TRBJ2-7, with D perhaps being TRBD1 or TRBD2 (5 bases each). The CDR3 extends over 15 amino acids. V lost 7 bases and J lost 2, with 18 bases in between. The CDR3 region has the DNA TGTGCCAGCACCCCTACCGGCAGGGACCCCTACGAGCAGTACGTC. The encoded protein is CASTPTGRDPYEQYV.

This chain links TRBV7-8 with TRBJ1-5, with D perhaps matching TRBD1 (6 bases). The ends were cut back, 5 bases at V and 1 base at J, with 15 bases in the middle. The CDR3 sequence is 16 residues long. The germline V gene encodes CDR1 SGHVS and CDR2 FQNEAQ. In DNA form, the CDR3 reads TGTGCCAGCAGCCTGTCTAGGGGGAAAAGCAATCAGCCCCAGCATTTT. Amino acid sequence: CASSLSRGKSNQPQHF.